Listed here is a single T cell receptor (beta chain). Based on frequency, this clone is considered medium-sized (0.01 to 0.1%); no count was recorded. Its antigen is not yet known. The CDR3 end lies 3 residues beyond the end of the read and is filled in from the germline J gene. This sample is part of a study of T cells in women clearing cervical HPV infection (dated by TCRdb to between 2017 and 2018). Regarding the study in general: Cases were approximately 25 women with histologically confirmed HPV16-related CIN3 or worse, including a couple of invasive cancers. The controls were fewer than 30 women whose single incident HPV16 infection cleared within 12 months with no development of precancer or cancer. Blood from cases was collected at the visit where the lesion was first found, while blood from controls was collected once the infection could no longer be detected. For cases, a median interval of approximately 140 days, with an interquartile range of 90 to 200 days, was observed between lesion detection and blood sampling. Since HLA typing was available for only a few women, HLA type could not be ruled out as a confounder. The exploratory proof-of-principle case-control study was nested within the Guanacaste HPV Natural History Study in Costa Rica and compared TCR repertoires across cervical HPV16 outcomes. Cases were matched to controls by age within five years and by the year the sample was collected. Median age was approximately 36 years in cases versus around 40 in controls, and baseline characteristics did not differ significantly. In the parent cohort, more than 8,500 women aged 18 or older were enrolled in Guanacaste, Costa Rica, during about 1992 to 1994 and then followed for around seven years. Quality controls consisted of five blinded duplicates per group, for a total of about 60 samples made up of some 50 participants and some 10 replicates.

TCR beta CDR3 regions were amplified by multiplex PCR using the immunoSEQ assay from an average of approximately 1,200 ng genomic DNA per sample. The assay corrected primer bias using a complete synthetic TCR repertoire to establish an amplification baseline. The amplicons were sequenced on the Illumina platform. Under the source paper's analysis protocol: Sequences were error-corrected by clustering with frequency ratios and a modified nearest-neighbor algorithm, then analyzed in the immunoSEQ Analyzer with IMGT gene definitions. TCR richness and evenness were averaged over 20 rarefaction repeats at each rarefaction depth, excluding samples with fewer sequences than the depth. Wilcoxon rank sum tests with FDR correction were used to compare relative abundances of V, D and J genes between the groups. For the blinded duplicates, the intraclass correlation was around 95% for TCR richness and averaged about 75% across about 70 gene segments. The table comes from immuneACCESS by way of TCRdb, which keeps in-frame sequences with V and J called. Part of the clones is missing from these tables; in studies checked, under half for an unresolved V gene and the rest for unknown reasons. V, J and clone size reflect that table, while D and trimming were determined from the DNA. The table for this sample records around 16,000 clones. In total, the top ten clones hold roughly 7.2% of the sample.

Every participant had a single incident cervical HPV16 infection, and women with prevalent HPV16 infections were excluded. Cervical HPV DNA was detected with MY09/MY11 PCR, and genotyping was done with dot-blot hybridization. Roughly 14 mL of heparinized blood was centrifuged, after which the buffy coat was aliquoted, frozen at -30 degrees C, and then stored at -80 degrees C. QIAGEN kits were used to extract genomic DNA from buffy coat specimens. What the study reported, not specific to this receptor: CIN3+ cases had significantly higher TCR repertoire richness than controls across sequencing depths, but evenness did not differ between the groups. The cross-sectional design could not show whether the associations came before the infection or were a result of it, and neither effector/memory subsets nor HPV-specific T cells were isolated. Cases had lower TRBV6-7 relative abundance than controls (approximately 0.11% versus 0.16%; Bonferroni P = 0.0008). Because T-cell numbers per sample were unknown, differences in richness could reflect varying T-cell content rather than repertoire biology. Cases were distinguished from controls with an estimated AUC of approximately 0.79 by random forest classifiers combining richness and V gene abundances.

CDR1 and CDR2 are read off the germline V gene as SQVTM and ANQGSEA. The CDR3 numbers 18 residues from cysteine through phenylalanine. Sequencing covers 45 bases of the CDR3, shown here with the frame starting at base 1. V is cut back by 2 bases and J by 2 bases, with 10 bases in the junction unmatched. The source of this sequence is a woman aged 18 to 75 with a cervical HPV16 infection that either progressed to CIN3+ or cleared (not recorded which). The chain is encoded by TRBV29-1 joined to TRBJ2-3, and 13 junction bases match TRBD2. Input material: blood buffy coat. The CDR3 protein sequence reads: CSVESGTSGDLLTDTQYF. The sequenced CDR3 bases are TGCAGCGTTGAATCCGGGACTAGCGGGGACTTACTCACAGATACG.